Below, one TCR beta chain is given with its context. This specimen comes from a study of control samples from healthy donors and cancer patients. V was trimmed by 5 bases and J by 2 bases, leaving 10 bases between them. Germline CDR1 reads SGHVS; CDR2 reads FNYEAQ. The CDR3 covers 13 residues. Sequencing was performed with immunoSEQ multiplex PCR; in TCRdb, only in-frame clones are kept and a portion is missing. The sample lists 95,000 to 150,000 clones; approximately 88% were seen once. The sequenced material came from blood. The receptor was isolated from a man aged 40-49 years in good health. The J gene is TRBJ2-7, the V gene TRBV7-6; TRBD2 is a possible D gene (5 bases). In DNA form, the CDR3 reads TGTGCCAGCAGCCCCGGGGAGACCTACGAGCAGTACTTC. This sequence encodes CASSPGETYEQYF.